Reported below is one T cell receptor (beta chain). This clone showed up just a few times. What antigen it recognizes has not been identified. Base-call qualities are not available, and no considerably larger clone is one nucleotide away. This sample was included in a study of blood T cell repertoires in COVID-19 (dated by TCRdb to 2020 to 2022). Study-level background: Collaborator samples came from the United States, Italy and Spain and covered acute and convalescent phases of COVID-19. Where available, HLA class I and class II types were taken from metadata supplied by the sample provider and were not determined by assay-based typing. A freely available public database, intended as a resource for researchers studying the immune response to SARS-CoV-2, is where the repertoires were released. Nearly every sample came with metadata listing a de-identified subject ID, COVID-19 status, age in years and sex. Samples came from the ongoing ImmuneRACE study (first 160 participants) plus 1,254 subjects from 6 global collaborators. Deeply sampled blood TCRbeta repertoires from subjects exposed to, actively infected with, or recovered from COVID-19 were included in the dataset. The material from the prospective study consisted of cDNA or gDNA derived from T cells, B-cell-depleted T cells, or PBMCs.

TCRbeta CDR3 regions were amplified from genomic DNA using the immunoSEQ Assay, a bias-controlled multiplex PCR. Per the source publication's procedure: Within the assay, amplification of reference gene primers was used to estimate how many nucleated cells each sample contained. To quantify the absolute abundance of each unique TCRbeta CDR3 rearrangement, sequence reads were collapsed and filtered. For each sample, productive Simpson clonality was calculated as the square root of Simpson's diversity index across productive rearrangements. Not all clones reach the TCRdb copy of this immuneACCESS table, which keeps in-frame sequences only. Checked studies attribute under half of the gap to unresolved V genes and leave the rest unexplained. V and J calls plus clone size are reproduced from that table; the DNA served to infer D and trimming. The sample has fewer than 200,000 clones on record, 83% of them singletons. Roughly 2% of the sample belongs to the ten largest clones.

Study-wide findings and limitations: The amount of clinical and demographic metadata varied by source and participant and was provided uncurated.

Each collaborating institution followed its own protocols to collect whole blood in K2EDTA tubes. Collaborator samples were shipped for TCRbeta analysis as frozen whole blood, isolated PBMCs, or DNA extracted from either sample type. Compared with germline, V lacks 4 bases and J lacks 0 bases; bases without a gene match: 5. The CDR3 covers 16 residues, taking in both the cysteine and the phenylalanine. CDR3 DNA only is kept here, 48 bases in frame from base 1. From the germline V gene, CDR1 is MNHEY and CDR2 is SVGEGT. This receptor was obtained from an elderly woman with acute or convalescent COVID-19. The rearranged segments are TRBV6-2 or TRBV6-3 and TRBJ2-1, with 8 bases aligning to TRBD1. Sequencing was done on a sample of peripheral blood. The nucleotide sequence reads TGTGCCAGCAGTTTGAGACAGGGGAGCTCCTACAATGAGCAGTTCTTC. It encodes CASSLRQGSSYNEQFF.